This is a list of T cell receptor beta chains from one sample in a study of blood T cell repertoires in COVID-19. Repertoires were generated with immunoSEQ multiplex PCR, while TCRdb's copy carries only in-frame clones and drops some. The repertoire holds around 100,000 clones, 84% seen once, with roughly 29% in the top ten. The material sequenced was peripheral blood. The receptor set was obtained from a man aged 55-75 years with acute or convalescent COVID-19. Both conserved end residues are part of each CDR3. The D gene is left open where the match is weak. Some rows have no size entry. The others give once, few or many, or a class for an expanded clone.

>-|TRBJ2-4|TRBD1|TRBV19
CASSIANRGSGKNIQYF
TGTGCCAGTAGTATAGCGAACAGGGGGTCTGGCAAAAACATTCAGTACTTC
>-|TRBJ1-2|-|TRBV27
CASSLSGAPSLYGYTF
TGTGCCAGCAGTTTATCAGGGGCCCCCTCACTCTATGGCTACACCTTC
>-|TRBJ2-2|-|TRBV18
CASSHGGTQGRPRPGELFF
TGTGCCAGCTCACATGGAGGGACCCAGGGCCGACCACGCCCCGGGGAGCTGTTTTTT
>once|TRBJ2-1|-|TRBV27
CASSFRSEGSEDNEQFF
TGTGCCAGCAGTTTTCGCTCTGAGGGTTCCGAAGACAATGAGCAGTTCTTC
>-|TRBJ1-4|TRBD1|TRBV19
CASSIRQGAKANEKLFF
TGTGCCAGTAGTATACGACAGGGGGCTAAGGCTAATGAAAAACTGTTTTTT
>-|TRBJ1-1|-|TRBV3-1/TRBV3-2
CASNRANTEAFF
TGTGCCAGCAACAGGGCGAACACTGAAGCTTTCTTT
>-|TRBJ2-1|-|TRBV4-2
CASSQDHGGPSYNEQFF
TGTGCCAGCAGCCAAGATCACGGCGGGCCCTCCTACAATGAGCAGTTCTTC
>-|TRBJ2-2|TRBD1|TRBV10-2
CASRQTGLGGELFF
TGCGCCAGCAGACAGACAGGGTTAGGTGGGGAGCTGTTTTTT
>once|TRBJ1-5|TRBD1|TRBV19
CASNPTGDQPQHF
TGTGCCAGTAACCCGACAGGGGATCAGCCCCAGCATTTT
>-|TRBJ1-4|-|TRBV28
CASRLQRLEKLFF
TGTGCCAGCAGACTGCAGCGTTTGGAAAAACTGTTTTTT
>-|TRBJ2-3|TRBD2|TRBV15
CATSQEIGRPDTQYF
TGTGCCACCAGCCAAGAAATCGGGAGGCCAGATACGCAGTATTTT
>-|TRBJ1-6|-|TRBV9
CASSFRTAGNSPLHF
TGTGCCAGCAGCTTTAGGACGGCGGGGAATTCACCCCTCCACTTT
>-|TRBJ2-3|-|TRBV19
CASSIAPDTQYF
TGTGCCAGTAGTATAGCTCCGGATACGCAGTATTTT
>-|TRBJ1-2|-|TRBV20-1
CSASPSTSGGSTTF
TGCAGTGCTAGTCCATCCACCTCGGGGGGTTCTACAACCTTC
>-|TRBJ1-3|-|TRBV7-2
CASSLVEGTTIYF
TGTGCCAGCAGCTTAGTGGAGGGTACCACCATATATTTT
>-|TRBJ1-1|-|TRBV29-1
CSVAADRKEAFF
TGCAGCGTTGCCGCCGACAGGAAGGAAGCTTTCTTT
>-|TRBJ1-1|TRBD1|TRBV18
CASSSTGGTEAFF
TGTGCCAGCTCATCAACAGGGGGCACTGAAGCTTTCTTT
>-|TRBJ1-2|TRBD1|TRBV29-1
CSVEPDRAGYTF
TGCAGCGTTGAACCGGACAGGGCCGGCTACACCTTC
>-|TRBJ1-1|TRBD1|TRBV5-1
CASSFGTGSEAFF
TGCGCCAGCAGCTTCGGGACAGGGTCTGAAGCTTTCTTT
>once|TRBJ2-5|-|TRBV7-6
CASSLGSAGIRETQYF
TGTGCCAGCAGCTTAGGATCTGCGGGTATTAGAGAGACCCAGTACTTC
>-|TRBJ2-7|-|TRBV18
CASSPPTRGREQYF
TGTGCCAGCTCACCACCGACCAGGGGACGCGAGCAGTACTTC
>-|TRBJ2-2|TRBD2|TRBV10-2
CASSPGLAGYTGELFF
TGCGCCAGCAGTCCGGGACTAGCGGGATACACCGGGGAGCTGTTTTTT
>-|TRBJ2-3|TRBD2|TRBV27
CASSSPLRGRVGTQYF
TGTGCCAGCAGTTCCCCCCTGCGCGGGAGGGTCGGTACGCAGTATTTT
>-|TRBJ2-3|TRBD2|TRBV7-8
CASSPDPLAADTQYF
TGTGCCAGCAGCCCGGATCCTCTAGCGGCGGATACGCAGTATTTT
>-|TRBJ2-7|TRBD1|TRBV5-4
CASSSHNTRGYEQYF
TGTGCCAGCAGCTCACACAACACCAGGGGGTACGAGCAGTACTTC
>-|TRBJ1-1|-|TRBV3-1/TRBV3-2
CASSQNRENTEAFF
TGTGCCAGCAGCCAAAACAGGGAGAACACTGAAGCTTTCTTT